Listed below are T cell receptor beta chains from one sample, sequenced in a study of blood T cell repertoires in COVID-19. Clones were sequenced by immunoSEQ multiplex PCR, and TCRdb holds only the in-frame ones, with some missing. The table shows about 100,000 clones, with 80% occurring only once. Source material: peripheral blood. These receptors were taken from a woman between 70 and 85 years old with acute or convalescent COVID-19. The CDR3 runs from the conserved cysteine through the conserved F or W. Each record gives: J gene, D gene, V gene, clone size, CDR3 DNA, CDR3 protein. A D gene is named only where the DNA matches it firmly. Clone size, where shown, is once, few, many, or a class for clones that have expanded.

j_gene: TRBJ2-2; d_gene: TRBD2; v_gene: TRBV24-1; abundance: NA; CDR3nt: TGTGCCACCAGAGCGGGGGGGACCGGGGAGCTGTTTTTT; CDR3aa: CATRAGGTGELFF
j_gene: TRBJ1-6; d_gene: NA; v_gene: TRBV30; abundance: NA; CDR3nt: TGTGCCTGGAGAGCAGGGTGGACTTCACCCCTCCACTTT; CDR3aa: CAWRAGWTSPLHF
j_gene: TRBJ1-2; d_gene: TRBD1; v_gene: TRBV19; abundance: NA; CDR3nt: TGTGCCAGTAGTGCCGACAGGGGGAATCGCTACACCTTC; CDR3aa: CASSADRGNRYTF
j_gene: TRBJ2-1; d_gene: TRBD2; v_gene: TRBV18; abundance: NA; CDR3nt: TGTGCCAGCTCGTCCGGGACTAGCGGGGGTGGTCAGTTCTTC; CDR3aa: CASSSGTSGGGQFF
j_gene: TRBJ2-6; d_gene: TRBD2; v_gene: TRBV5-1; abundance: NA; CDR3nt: TGCGCCAGCAGCTTGCCCGGGACTAGCGGGGGGGCTGGGGCCAACGTCCTGACTTTC; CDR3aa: CASSLPGTSGGAGANVLTF
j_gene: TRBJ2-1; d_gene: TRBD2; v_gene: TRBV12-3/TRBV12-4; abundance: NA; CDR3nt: TGTGCCAGCAGTTGGGACTACTATGAGCAGTTCTTC; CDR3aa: CASSWDYYEQFF
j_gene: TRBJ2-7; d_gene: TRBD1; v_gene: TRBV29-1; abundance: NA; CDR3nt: TGCAGCGTTGCGGGACAGGGGAGTTCCTACGAGCAGTACTTC; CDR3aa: CSVAGQGSSYEQYF
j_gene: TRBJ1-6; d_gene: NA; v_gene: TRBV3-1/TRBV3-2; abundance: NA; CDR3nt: TGTGCCAGCAGCCAAGACCCAGGCAGTTTAAATAATTCACCCCTCCACTTT; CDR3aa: CASSQDPGSLNNSPLHF
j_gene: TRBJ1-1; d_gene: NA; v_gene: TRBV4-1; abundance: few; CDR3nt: TGCGCCAGCAGCCAAGCTAGGGGGAACACTGAAGCTTTCTTT; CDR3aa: CASSQARGNTEAFF
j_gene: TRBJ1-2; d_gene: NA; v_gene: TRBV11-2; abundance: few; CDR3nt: TGTGCCAGCAGCTTGGAGACAGACTACACCTTC; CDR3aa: CASSLETDYTF
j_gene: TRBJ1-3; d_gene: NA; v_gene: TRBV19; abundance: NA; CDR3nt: TGTGCCAGTAGTACTGACAGAGGTTCGGGAAACACCATATATTTT; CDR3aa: CASSTDRGSGNTIYF
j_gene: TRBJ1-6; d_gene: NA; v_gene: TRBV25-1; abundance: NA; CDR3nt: TGTGCCAGCGGCAGGGAGGCATATTCACCCCTCCACTTT; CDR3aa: CASGREAYSPLHF
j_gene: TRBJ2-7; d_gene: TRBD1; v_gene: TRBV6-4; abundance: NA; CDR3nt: TGTGCCACCGGGGACAGGATATACGAGCAGTACTTC; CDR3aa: CATGDRIYEQYF
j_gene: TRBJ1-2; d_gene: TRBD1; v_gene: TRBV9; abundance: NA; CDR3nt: TGTGCCAGCAGTACAACCGGGACAGGGGGCCATGGCTACACCTTC; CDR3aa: CASSTTGTGGHGYTF
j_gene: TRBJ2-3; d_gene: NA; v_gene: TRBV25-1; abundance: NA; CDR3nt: TGTGCCAGCAGTGCCTCTTCAGATACGCAGTATTTT; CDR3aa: CASSASSDTQYF
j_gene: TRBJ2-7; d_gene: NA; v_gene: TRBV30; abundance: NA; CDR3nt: TGTGCCTGGAGTGTAGGGGGAAGCTCCTACGAGCAGTACTTC; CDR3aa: CAWSVGGSSYEQYF
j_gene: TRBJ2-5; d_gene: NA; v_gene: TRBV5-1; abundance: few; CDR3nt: TGCGCCAGCAGCCCCCGTGGACAGCAACAAGAGACCCAGTACTTC; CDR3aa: CASSPRGQQQETQYF
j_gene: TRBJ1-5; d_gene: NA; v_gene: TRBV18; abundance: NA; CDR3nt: TGTGCCAGCTCACCGGGGGGTGATCAGCCCCAGCATTTT; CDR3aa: CASSPGGDQPQHF
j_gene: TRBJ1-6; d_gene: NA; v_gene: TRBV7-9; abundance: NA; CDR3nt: TGTGCCAGCAGCGACGGACGGGGAAATTCACCCCTCCACTTT; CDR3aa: CASSDGRGNSPLHF
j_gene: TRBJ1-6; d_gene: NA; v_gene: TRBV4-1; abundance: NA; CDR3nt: TGCGCCAGCAGCCAGCAATTTGGGCACAATAATTCACCCCTCCACTTT; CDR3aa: CASSQQFGHNNSPLHF
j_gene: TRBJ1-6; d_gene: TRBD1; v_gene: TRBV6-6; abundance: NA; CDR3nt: TGTGCCAGCAGTTACGCAGGGGGTGGTAATTCACCCCTCCACTTT; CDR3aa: CASSYAGGGNSPLHF
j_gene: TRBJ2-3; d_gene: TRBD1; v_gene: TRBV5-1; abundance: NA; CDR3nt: TGCGCCGGAAAACCCAAACCGGGACAGGACACAGATACGCAGTATTTT; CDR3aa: CAGKPKPGQDTDTQYF
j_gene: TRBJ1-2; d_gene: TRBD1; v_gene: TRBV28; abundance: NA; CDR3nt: TGTGCCAGCAGTCCGGGGACAGGGCGAACCCGCTATGGCTACACCTTC; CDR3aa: CASSPGTGRTRYGYTF
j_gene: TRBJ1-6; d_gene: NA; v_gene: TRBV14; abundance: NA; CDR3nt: TGTGCCAGCAGCTTCCCCGATTCACCCCTCCACTTT; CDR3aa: CASSFPDSPLHF
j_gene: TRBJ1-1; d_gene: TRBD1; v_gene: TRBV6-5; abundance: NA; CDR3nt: TGTGCCAGCAGCATCGACAGGGCAGTGGTGGAAGCTTTCTTT; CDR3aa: CASSIDRAVVEAFF
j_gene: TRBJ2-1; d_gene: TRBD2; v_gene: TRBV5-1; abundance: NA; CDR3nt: TGCGCCAGCAGCTTGACTAGCGGGGGAAATGAGCAGTTCTTC; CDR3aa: CASSLTSGGNEQFF
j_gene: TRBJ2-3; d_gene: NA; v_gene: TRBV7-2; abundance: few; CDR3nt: TGTGCCAGCAGCACCACGGTCGCGTCAGATACGCAGTATTTT; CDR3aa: CASSTTVASDTQYF
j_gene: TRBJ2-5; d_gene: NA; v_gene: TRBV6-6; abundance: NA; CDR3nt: TGTGCCAGCAGGCCGGGACACGGTGTCACCTCAGAGACCCAGTACTTC; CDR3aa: CASRPGHGVTSETQYF
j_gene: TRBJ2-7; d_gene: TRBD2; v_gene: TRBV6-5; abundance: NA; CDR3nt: TGTGCCAGCAAATGGGGGGGGGACCTCTCCTACGAGCAGTACTTC; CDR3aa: CASKWGGDLSYEQYF
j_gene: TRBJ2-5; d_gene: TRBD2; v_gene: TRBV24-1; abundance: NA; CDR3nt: TGTGCCACCGCAACGGGGGGGCAAGAGACCCAGTACTTC; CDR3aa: CATATGGQETQYF
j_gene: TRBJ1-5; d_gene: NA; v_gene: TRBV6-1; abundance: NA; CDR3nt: TGTGCCAGCAGTGAGGACAGTTCGCTCTTCCGGCCCCAGCATTTT; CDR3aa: CASSEDSSLFRPQHF
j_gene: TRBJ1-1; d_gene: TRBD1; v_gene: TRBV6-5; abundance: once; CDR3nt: TGTGCCAGCAGCGCACCTATCTCAGGGGGTACTGAAGCTTTCTTT; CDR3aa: CASSAPISGGTEAFF
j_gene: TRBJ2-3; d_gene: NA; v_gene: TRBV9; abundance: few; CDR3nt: TGTGCCAGCAGCGTAACGAGGATGAGCACAGATACGCAGTATTTT; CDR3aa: CASSVTRMSTDTQYF
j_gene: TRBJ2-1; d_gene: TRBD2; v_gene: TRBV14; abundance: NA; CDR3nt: TGTGCCAGCAGCCAAGCTAGCGGTTACAATGAGCAGTTCTTC; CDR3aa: CASSQASGYNEQFF
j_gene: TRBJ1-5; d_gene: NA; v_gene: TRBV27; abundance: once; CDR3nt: TGTGCCAGCAGAGTTCGGGAAAATCAGCCCCAGCATTTT; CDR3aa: CASRVRENQPQHF
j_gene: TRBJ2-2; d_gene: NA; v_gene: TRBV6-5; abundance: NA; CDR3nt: TGTGCCAGCAGTTACTCGACTTCCACCGGGGAGCTGTTTTTT; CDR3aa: CASSYSTSTGELFF
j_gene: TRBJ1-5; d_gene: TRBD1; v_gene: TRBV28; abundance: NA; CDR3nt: TGTGCCAGCAGCCCCCTAAGACAGGGGAAAGGTCAGCCCCAGCATTTT; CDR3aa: CASSPLRQGKGQPQHF
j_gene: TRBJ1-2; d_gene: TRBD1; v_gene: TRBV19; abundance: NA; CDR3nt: TGTGCCAGTAGTATACAGGGGGACTATGGCTACACCTTC; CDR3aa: CASSIQGDYGYTF
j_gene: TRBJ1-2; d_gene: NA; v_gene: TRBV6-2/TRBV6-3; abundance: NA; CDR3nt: TGTGCCAGCAGTTACGCGGGAGTGGGGGGCTACACCTTC; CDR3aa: CASSYAGVGGYTF
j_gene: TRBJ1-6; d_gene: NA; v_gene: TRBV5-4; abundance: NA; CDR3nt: TGTGCCAGCAGCCCATCAGTAAGCTCCTATAATTCACCCCTCCACTTT; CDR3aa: CASSPSVSSYNSPLHF
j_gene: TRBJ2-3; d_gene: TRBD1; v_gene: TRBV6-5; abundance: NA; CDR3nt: TGTGCCAGCTCAGGGCAGGACAGGGTTTTCGATACGCAGTATTTT; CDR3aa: CASSGQDRVFDTQYF
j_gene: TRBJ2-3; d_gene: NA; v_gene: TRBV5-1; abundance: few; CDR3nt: TGCGCCAGCAGTTCTCTGGGCGCAGATACGCAGTATTTT; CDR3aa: CASSSLGADTQYF
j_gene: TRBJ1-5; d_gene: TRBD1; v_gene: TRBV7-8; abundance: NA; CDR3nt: TGTGCCAGCAGCGGCGGGACAGTTTTTTCCAATCAGCCCCAGCATTTT; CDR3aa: CASSGGTVFSNQPQHF
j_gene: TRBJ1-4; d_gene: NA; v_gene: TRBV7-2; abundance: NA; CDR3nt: TGTGCCAGCAGCTTGGCAATAGGGGGAACTAATGAAAAACTGTTTTTT; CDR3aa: CASSLAIGGTNEKLFF
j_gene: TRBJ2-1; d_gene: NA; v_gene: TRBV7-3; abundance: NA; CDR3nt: TGTGCCAGCAGCGCCCGAGTCTTGGCAGGGAACGATGAGCAGTTCTTC; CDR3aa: CASSARVLAGNDEQFF
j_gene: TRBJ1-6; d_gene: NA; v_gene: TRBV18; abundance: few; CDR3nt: TGTGCCAGCTCACCACCGTCTAGTGGCCGTGGATCACCCCTCCACTTT; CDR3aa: CASSPPSSGRGSPLHF
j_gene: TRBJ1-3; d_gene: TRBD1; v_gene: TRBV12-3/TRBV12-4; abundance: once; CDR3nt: TGTGCCAGCAGCCGGGACAGGATAATAATGGATTTT; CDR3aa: CASSRDRIIMDF
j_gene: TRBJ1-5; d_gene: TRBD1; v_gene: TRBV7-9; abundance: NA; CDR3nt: TGTGCCAGCGGATACGGGACAGGGGGTCAGCAGCCCCAGCATTTT; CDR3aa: CASGYGTGGQQPQHF
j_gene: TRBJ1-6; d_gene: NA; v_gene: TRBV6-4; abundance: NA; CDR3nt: TGTGCCAGCAGTGTGGAGGGTGGGGATAATTCACCCCTCCACTTT; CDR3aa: CASSVEGGDNSPLHF
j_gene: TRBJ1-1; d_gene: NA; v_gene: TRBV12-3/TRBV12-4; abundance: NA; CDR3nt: TGTGCCAGCAGGGAGAACATGAACACTGAAGCTTTCTTT; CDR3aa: CASRENMNTEAFF
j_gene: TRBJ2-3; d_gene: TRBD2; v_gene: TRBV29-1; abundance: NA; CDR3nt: TGCAGCGTCGAGTGGCCCCCGGGACTAGCGACAGATACGCAGTATTTT; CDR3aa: CSVEWPPGLATDTQYF
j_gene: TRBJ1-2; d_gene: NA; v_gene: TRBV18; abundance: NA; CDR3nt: TGTGCCAGCTCACCACCAACAGGGAACTATGGCTACACCTTC; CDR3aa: CASSPPTGNYGYTF